This T cell receptor (beta chain) stems from a study of tumor-infiltrating lymphocytes in primary liver carcinoma. The table lists this clonotype with a count of one. Being one base from a much bigger clone, this may be a read error. As the CDR3 is not closed by the conserved phenylalanine or tryptophan, this likely results from a read error. RNA isolated from unsorted whole blood supplied the blood RNA, with germline DNA also extracted. Those patients suffered from chronic HBV infection and were treatment-naive. With a constant-region primer, TCR beta cDNA was made from approximately 500 ng of total RNA. Libraries for TCR beta were built through three nested multiplex PCR rounds, which together made up a slightly modified ARM-PCR procedure. TCRdb re-analysed the multiplex PCR reads in MiXCR, keeping a single row per CDR3 protein. The sample shows 150,000 to 200,000 distinct CDR3 sequences, 60% of them seen only once.

The sample comprised peripheral blood. This clonotype was sampled from a man aged 40-55 years with primary liver carcinoma and hepatitis B virus infection.

Here the CDR3 reads CASSQDRPGALYNEQFI. CDR3 bases: TGTGCCAGCAGCCAAGATCGGCCGGGAGCGCTCTACAATGAGCAGTTCATC. The V and J genes are TRBV4-2 and TRBJ2-1; possible D gene TRBD2, 6 bases. The V end lost 0 bases, the J end lost 3 bases, and 15 bases lay between the germline ends. Germline-derived CDR1 and CDR2 are LGHNA and YNFKEQ. This CDR3 region has 17 residues.